The 5 T cell receptor beta chains given below trace back to one sample, sequenced in a study of blood T cell repertoires in COVID-19. Profiled with immunoSEQ multiplex PCR; TCRdb holds only in-frame clones, not every one. Among 75,000 to 95,000 clones listed, around four fifths were seen once. The material sequenced was peripheral blood. The receptors were sampled from a man older than 75 with active or convalescent COVID-19.

The rearrangement links TRBV6-1 to TRBJ1-1; perhaps TRBD1 as D (6 bases). From germline, CDR1 is MNHNS and CDR2 SASEGT. V was cut by 2 bases and J by 7 bases, with 8 bases left in between. This CDR3 spans 12 amino acids. CDR3 DNA sequence: TGTGCCAGCAGTGAAATGGACAGTGAAGCTTTCTTT. Amino acid sequence: CASSEMDSEAFF.

V and J are TRBV10-3 and TRBJ2-2, with 9 bases lining up with TRBD1. CDR1 ENHRY and CDR2 SYGVKD come from the germline V gene. V dropped 7 bases and J dropped 3; count of bases not matched to a gene: 6. The CDR3 is 15 amino acids. This CDR3 is CAIKRTGDDTGELFF. The CDR3 DNA reads TGTGCCATCAAAAGGACAGGGGACGACACCGGGGAGCTGTTTTTT.

J is TRBJ1-1 and V is TRBV7-8; 9 bases are shared with TRBD1. The CDR3 loop spans 16 amino acids. CDR1 is SGHVS, CDR2 FQNEAQ, per germline. V trimming: 5 bases; J trimming: 0 bases; junction bases outside the gene matches: 7. CDR3 protein: CASSLGTGLVNTEAFF. As DNA, the CDR3 is TGTGCCAGCAGCCTAGGGACAGGGCTTGTGAACACTGAAGCTTTCTTT. Together with reference TRBV7-8 and TRBJ1-1, the CDR3 gives the full variable domain: GAGVSQSPRYKVAKRGQDVALRCDPISGHVSLFWYQQALGQGPEFLTYFQNEAQLDKSGLPSDRFFAERPEGSVSTLKIQRTQQEDSAVYLCASSLGTGLVNTEAFFGQGTRLTVV.

The chain couples TRBV7-2 to TRBJ2-1; perhaps TRBD2 as D (6 bases). Between the trimmed V and J ends, which lost 4 bases and 5 bases, there was a span of 15 bases. Germline lookup yields CDR1 SGHTA and CDR2 FQGNSA. The CDR3 extends over 15 amino acids. In DNA, the CDR3 is TGTGCCAGCAGCTCCATCGGAGGGTCGCACAATGAGCAGTTCTTC. Residues: CASSSIGGSHNEQFF.

The V gene is TRBV5-1, the J gene TRBJ1-1; TRBD1 aligns across 8 bases. Unmatched junction bases numbered 9, after V lost 4 bases and J lost 4 bases. The CDR3 has 15 residues. Germline CDR1 and CDR2: SGHRS and YFSETQ. This CDR3 is CASSQKTGVTTEAFF. The CDR3 region has the DNA TGCGCCAGCAGCCAAAAGACAGGGGTGACCACTGAAGCTTTCTTT.